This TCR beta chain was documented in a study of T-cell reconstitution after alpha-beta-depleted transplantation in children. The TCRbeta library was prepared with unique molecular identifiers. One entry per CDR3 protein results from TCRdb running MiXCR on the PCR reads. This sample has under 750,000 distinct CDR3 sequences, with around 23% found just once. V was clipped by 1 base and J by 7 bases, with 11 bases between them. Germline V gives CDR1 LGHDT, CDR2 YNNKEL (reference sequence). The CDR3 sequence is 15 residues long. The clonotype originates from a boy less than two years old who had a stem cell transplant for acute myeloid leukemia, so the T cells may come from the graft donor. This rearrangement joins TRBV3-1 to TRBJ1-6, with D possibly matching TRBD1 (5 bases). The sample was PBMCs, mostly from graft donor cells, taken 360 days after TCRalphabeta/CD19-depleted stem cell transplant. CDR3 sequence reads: CASSQGGRENSPLHF. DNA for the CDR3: TGTGCCAGCAGCCAAGGAGGCAGGGAGAATTCACCCCTCCACTTT.